The source of this TCR beta chain is a study of blood T cell repertoires in COVID-19. Measured with immunoSEQ multiplex PCR; TCRdb has only the in-frame clones, and not every one. The sample carries 120,000 or so clones, roughly 90% recorded once. The CDR3 is 19 amino acids. Germline-derived CDR1 and CDR2 are SGDLS and YYNGEE. Deletions cut 1 base from V and 0 bases from J, with 20 bases between. Sample: peripheral blood. The V and J genes are TRBV9 and TRBJ1-3, with D unclear. The receptor was isolated from a man aged 50-60 years with acute or convalescent COVID-19. The CDR3 DNA reads as TGTGCCAGCAGCGTAAGCGTCCCCATGACCCTAAGCTCTGGAAACACCATATATTTT. This translates into CASSVSVPMTLSSGNTIYF.